Included here is one T cell receptor beta chain sequence, with context. Antigen specificity is unknown. This entry belongs to a study of CD8+CD57+ T cells in acquired aplastic anemia. Across the whole study: Sorted CD4+ and CD8+ cells gave an average of approximately 3 ug of DNA. Healthy donors gave approximately 10 million reads on average for CD4+ cells.

Overall study results and limits: Patients and controls turned out to have roughly 31 CD8+ CDR3 sequences in common.

The CDR3 runs 16 residues. V lost 6 bases to trimming and J lost 0 bases; unmatched junction nucleotides: 6. The V gene's germline CDR1 is ENHRY and CDR2 SYGVKD. Using genomic DNA as the template, TCR beta VDJ and CDR3 profiling was carried out. A single record per CDR3 protein comes from TCRdb applying MiXCR to the reads. The data contain about 210,000 distinct CDR3 sequences, 34% of them singletons. This sequence originates from a human donor in good health, serving as a control. The chain is built from TRBV10-3 and TRBJ2-1, with 9 bases matching TRBD1. Specimen: sorted CD4+, CD8+, or CD8+CD57+ T cells (not recorded which) from PBMCs. The CDR3 spells CAISSRTGDSYNEQFF. The CDR3 DNA reads as TGTGCCATCAGCAGCCGGACAGGGGACTCCTACAATGAGCAGTTCTTC.